The TCR beta chain under discussion was sequenced for a study of response to subunit inactivated influenza vaccine. As concerns this clonotype: Its antigen is currently unknown.

TCRdb recomputed calls from the RT-PCR reads with MiXCR, one row per CDR3 protein. The data show 600,000 to 850,000 distinct CDR3 sequences, around 15% seen once. Study-level findings and limits: Seasonal influenza vaccination, on each occasion, was suggested by the authors to recruit few new T cells.

The CDR3 contains 13 residues. V lost 4 bases and J lost 0, with 7 bases in between. CDR1 KGHSH and CDR2 LQKENI come from the germline V gene. Specimen: PBMCs from blood, collected 14 days before vaccination. This sequence joins TRBV18 and TRBJ2-7, with D possibly being TRBD1 (5 bases). This TCR was recovered from a middle-aged man who received an inactivated influenza vaccine. The CDR3: CASSQDISYEQYF. CDR3 nucleotide sequence: TGTGCCAGCTCACAGGACATCTCCTACGAGCAGTACTTC.